This T cell receptor (beta chain) was captured by sequencing in a study of identical twins. Study results and limitations: Models underestimated how often monozygotic twins shared out-of-frame TCR alpha. The more abundant beta clonotypes in cord blood had fewer insertions, and memory repertoires did not show this.

No donor was unhealthy or non-Caucasian. Details on this clonotype: Its antigen is undetermined.

This CDR3 contains 16 residues. Germline V CDR1 and CDR2: SGHRS, YFSETQ. Trimming shortened V by 0 bases and J by 1 base, and 13 bases separated the two germline ends. cDNA carried unique molecular identifiers, and a universal primer site was added by template switching. TCRdb reanalysed the 5' RACE reads using MiXCR and keeps one entry per CDR3 protein. This sample has about 700,000 distinct CDR3 sequences; 8.5% to 9.5% occur once, and the top ten carry about 0.98%. These same data were also listed under a study on yellow fever vaccine responses in identical twins.

The TCR originated in a young woman in good health. The chain joins TRBV5-1 to TRBJ2-5; D is possibly TRBD1 or TRBD2 (5 bases each). Material for sequencing was PBMCs. The DNA for the CDR3 is TGCGCCAGCAGCTTGGTGGGGACGCTCATCCAAGAGACCCAGTACTTC. Protein sequence: CASSLVGTLIQETQYF. The full variable domain, rest sourced from reference TRBV5-1 and TRBJ2-5, is KAGVTQTPRYLIKTRGQQVTLSCSPISGHRSVSWYQQTPGQGLQFLFEYFSETQRNKGNFPGRFSGRQFSNSRSEMNVSTLELGDSALYLCASSLVGTLIQETQYFGPGTRLLVL.